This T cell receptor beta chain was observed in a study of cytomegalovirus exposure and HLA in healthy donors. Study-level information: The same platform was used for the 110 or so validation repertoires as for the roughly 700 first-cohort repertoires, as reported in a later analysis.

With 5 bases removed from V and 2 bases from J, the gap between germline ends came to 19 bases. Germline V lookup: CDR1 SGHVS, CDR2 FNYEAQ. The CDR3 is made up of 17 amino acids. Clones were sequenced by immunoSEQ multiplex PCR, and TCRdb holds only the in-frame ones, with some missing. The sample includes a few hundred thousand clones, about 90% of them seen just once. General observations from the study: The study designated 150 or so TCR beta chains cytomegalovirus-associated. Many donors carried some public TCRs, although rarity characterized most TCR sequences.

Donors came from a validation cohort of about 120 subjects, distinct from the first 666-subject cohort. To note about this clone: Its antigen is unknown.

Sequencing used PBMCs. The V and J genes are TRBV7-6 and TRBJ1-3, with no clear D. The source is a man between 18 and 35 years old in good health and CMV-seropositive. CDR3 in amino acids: CASSPETSSRPGNTIYF. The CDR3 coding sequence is TGTGCCAGCAGCCCCGAGACCTCCTCGAGGCCTGGAAACACCATATATTTT. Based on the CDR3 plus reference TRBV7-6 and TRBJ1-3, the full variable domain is GAGVSQSPRYKVTKRGQDVALRCDPISGHVSLYWYRQALGQGPEFLTYFNYEAQQDKSGLPNDRFSAERPEGSISTLTIQRTEQRDSAMYRCASSPETSSRPGNTIYFGEGSWLTVV.